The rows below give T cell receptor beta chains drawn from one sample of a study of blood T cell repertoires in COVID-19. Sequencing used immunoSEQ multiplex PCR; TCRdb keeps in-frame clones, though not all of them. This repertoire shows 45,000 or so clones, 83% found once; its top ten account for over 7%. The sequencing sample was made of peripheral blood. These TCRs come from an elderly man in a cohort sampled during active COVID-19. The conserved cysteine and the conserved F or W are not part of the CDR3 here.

cdr3_aa: ASGPGSDLNGELF
v_call: TRBV24-1
j_call: TRBJ2-2

cdr3_aa: ASSVRTGTGELF
v_call: TRBV9
j_call: TRBJ2-2

cdr3_aa: ASSLAGGRSYNEQF
v_call: TRBV3-1/TRBV3-2
j_call: TRBJ2-1

cdr3_aa: ATSSATSGRRNEQF
v_call: TRBV15
j_call: TRBJ2-1

cdr3_aa: ASSLGPTGSSYEQY
v_call: TRBV5-1
j_call: TRBJ2-7

cdr3_aa: ASSYGLAGVFSEQF
v_call: TRBV6-5
j_call: TRBJ2-1

cdr3_aa: ASSSQGYEQY
v_call: TRBV19
j_call: TRBJ2-7

cdr3_aa: ASSEEGQGYGYT
v_call: TRBV2
j_call: TRBJ1-2

cdr3_aa: ASSLPGAGSYEQY
v_call: TRBV28
j_call: TRBJ2-7

cdr3_aa: STGSLLGTEAF
v_call: TRBV29-1
j_call: TRBJ1-1

cdr3_aa: ASSPRLAGEETQY
v_call: TRBV5-4
j_call: TRBJ2-5

cdr3_aa: ASSVYYEQY
v_call: TRBV10-2
j_call: TRBJ2-7

cdr3_aa: ASSLTRGANYGYT
v_call: TRBV5-1
j_call: TRBJ1-2

cdr3_aa: ASSPTPVDYGYT
v_call: TRBV7-8
j_call: TRBJ1-2

cdr3_aa: AAATIPEQY
v_call: TRBV10-3
j_call: TRBJ2-7

cdr3_aa: ASRETGWFSNQPQH
v_call: TRBV6-6
j_call: TRBJ1-5

cdr3_aa: ATSDQTYEQY
v_call: TRBV24-1
j_call: TRBJ2-7

cdr3_aa: ASSPGTGAATEAF
v_call: TRBV5-1
j_call: TRBJ1-1

cdr3_aa: ASSQGTGKRSPLH
v_call: TRBV3-1/TRBV3-2
j_call: TRBJ1-6

cdr3_aa: ASSRRGQTGELF
v_call: TRBV19
j_call: TRBJ2-2

cdr3_aa: ASSLDSYQPQH
v_call: TRBV19
j_call: TRBJ1-5

cdr3_aa: ASSLDTGYT
v_call: TRBV5-1
j_call: TRBJ1-2

cdr3_aa: ASSRDRGNNQPQH
v_call: TRBV19
j_call: TRBJ1-5

cdr3_aa: ASSEVRMNTGELF
v_call: TRBV2
j_call: TRBJ2-2

cdr3_aa: ASSRGQGAGTQY
v_call: TRBV19
j_call: TRBJ2-5